This note documents a single T cell receptor (beta chain) sequence. Its antigen is not known. The table came from immunoSEQ multiplex PCR; TCRdb's copy has only in-frame clones and leaves some out. The sample has approximately 29,000 clones; roughly 75% are singletons. Time point specified: cycle 4 day 1 (C4D1), after more than 5 weeks of nivolumab. There was relapse after autologous stem cell transplantation in every patient, and there was variation in brentuximab vedotin exposure. The data stem from a study of PD-1 blockade in classical Hodgkin lymphoma. Germline CDR1 and CDR2: SQVTM and ANQGSEA. V was trimmed by 6 bases and J by 0 bases, leaving 14 bases between them. This CDR3 comprises 14 residues. Findings of the study overall: Similar baseline diversity was found in complete responders and newly diagnosed patients.

The V gene is TRBV29-1, the J gene TRBJ1-1; D unclear. Sequencing used peripheral blood mononuclear cells (PBMCs), obtained before the fourth cycle of nivolumab. The receptor was isolated from a human donor with classical Hodgkin lymphoma. The CDR3 nucleotides read TGCAGCGTCGCTGCGGTATTTTTGAACACTGAAGCTTTCTTT. Its protein is CSVAAVFLNTEAFF.